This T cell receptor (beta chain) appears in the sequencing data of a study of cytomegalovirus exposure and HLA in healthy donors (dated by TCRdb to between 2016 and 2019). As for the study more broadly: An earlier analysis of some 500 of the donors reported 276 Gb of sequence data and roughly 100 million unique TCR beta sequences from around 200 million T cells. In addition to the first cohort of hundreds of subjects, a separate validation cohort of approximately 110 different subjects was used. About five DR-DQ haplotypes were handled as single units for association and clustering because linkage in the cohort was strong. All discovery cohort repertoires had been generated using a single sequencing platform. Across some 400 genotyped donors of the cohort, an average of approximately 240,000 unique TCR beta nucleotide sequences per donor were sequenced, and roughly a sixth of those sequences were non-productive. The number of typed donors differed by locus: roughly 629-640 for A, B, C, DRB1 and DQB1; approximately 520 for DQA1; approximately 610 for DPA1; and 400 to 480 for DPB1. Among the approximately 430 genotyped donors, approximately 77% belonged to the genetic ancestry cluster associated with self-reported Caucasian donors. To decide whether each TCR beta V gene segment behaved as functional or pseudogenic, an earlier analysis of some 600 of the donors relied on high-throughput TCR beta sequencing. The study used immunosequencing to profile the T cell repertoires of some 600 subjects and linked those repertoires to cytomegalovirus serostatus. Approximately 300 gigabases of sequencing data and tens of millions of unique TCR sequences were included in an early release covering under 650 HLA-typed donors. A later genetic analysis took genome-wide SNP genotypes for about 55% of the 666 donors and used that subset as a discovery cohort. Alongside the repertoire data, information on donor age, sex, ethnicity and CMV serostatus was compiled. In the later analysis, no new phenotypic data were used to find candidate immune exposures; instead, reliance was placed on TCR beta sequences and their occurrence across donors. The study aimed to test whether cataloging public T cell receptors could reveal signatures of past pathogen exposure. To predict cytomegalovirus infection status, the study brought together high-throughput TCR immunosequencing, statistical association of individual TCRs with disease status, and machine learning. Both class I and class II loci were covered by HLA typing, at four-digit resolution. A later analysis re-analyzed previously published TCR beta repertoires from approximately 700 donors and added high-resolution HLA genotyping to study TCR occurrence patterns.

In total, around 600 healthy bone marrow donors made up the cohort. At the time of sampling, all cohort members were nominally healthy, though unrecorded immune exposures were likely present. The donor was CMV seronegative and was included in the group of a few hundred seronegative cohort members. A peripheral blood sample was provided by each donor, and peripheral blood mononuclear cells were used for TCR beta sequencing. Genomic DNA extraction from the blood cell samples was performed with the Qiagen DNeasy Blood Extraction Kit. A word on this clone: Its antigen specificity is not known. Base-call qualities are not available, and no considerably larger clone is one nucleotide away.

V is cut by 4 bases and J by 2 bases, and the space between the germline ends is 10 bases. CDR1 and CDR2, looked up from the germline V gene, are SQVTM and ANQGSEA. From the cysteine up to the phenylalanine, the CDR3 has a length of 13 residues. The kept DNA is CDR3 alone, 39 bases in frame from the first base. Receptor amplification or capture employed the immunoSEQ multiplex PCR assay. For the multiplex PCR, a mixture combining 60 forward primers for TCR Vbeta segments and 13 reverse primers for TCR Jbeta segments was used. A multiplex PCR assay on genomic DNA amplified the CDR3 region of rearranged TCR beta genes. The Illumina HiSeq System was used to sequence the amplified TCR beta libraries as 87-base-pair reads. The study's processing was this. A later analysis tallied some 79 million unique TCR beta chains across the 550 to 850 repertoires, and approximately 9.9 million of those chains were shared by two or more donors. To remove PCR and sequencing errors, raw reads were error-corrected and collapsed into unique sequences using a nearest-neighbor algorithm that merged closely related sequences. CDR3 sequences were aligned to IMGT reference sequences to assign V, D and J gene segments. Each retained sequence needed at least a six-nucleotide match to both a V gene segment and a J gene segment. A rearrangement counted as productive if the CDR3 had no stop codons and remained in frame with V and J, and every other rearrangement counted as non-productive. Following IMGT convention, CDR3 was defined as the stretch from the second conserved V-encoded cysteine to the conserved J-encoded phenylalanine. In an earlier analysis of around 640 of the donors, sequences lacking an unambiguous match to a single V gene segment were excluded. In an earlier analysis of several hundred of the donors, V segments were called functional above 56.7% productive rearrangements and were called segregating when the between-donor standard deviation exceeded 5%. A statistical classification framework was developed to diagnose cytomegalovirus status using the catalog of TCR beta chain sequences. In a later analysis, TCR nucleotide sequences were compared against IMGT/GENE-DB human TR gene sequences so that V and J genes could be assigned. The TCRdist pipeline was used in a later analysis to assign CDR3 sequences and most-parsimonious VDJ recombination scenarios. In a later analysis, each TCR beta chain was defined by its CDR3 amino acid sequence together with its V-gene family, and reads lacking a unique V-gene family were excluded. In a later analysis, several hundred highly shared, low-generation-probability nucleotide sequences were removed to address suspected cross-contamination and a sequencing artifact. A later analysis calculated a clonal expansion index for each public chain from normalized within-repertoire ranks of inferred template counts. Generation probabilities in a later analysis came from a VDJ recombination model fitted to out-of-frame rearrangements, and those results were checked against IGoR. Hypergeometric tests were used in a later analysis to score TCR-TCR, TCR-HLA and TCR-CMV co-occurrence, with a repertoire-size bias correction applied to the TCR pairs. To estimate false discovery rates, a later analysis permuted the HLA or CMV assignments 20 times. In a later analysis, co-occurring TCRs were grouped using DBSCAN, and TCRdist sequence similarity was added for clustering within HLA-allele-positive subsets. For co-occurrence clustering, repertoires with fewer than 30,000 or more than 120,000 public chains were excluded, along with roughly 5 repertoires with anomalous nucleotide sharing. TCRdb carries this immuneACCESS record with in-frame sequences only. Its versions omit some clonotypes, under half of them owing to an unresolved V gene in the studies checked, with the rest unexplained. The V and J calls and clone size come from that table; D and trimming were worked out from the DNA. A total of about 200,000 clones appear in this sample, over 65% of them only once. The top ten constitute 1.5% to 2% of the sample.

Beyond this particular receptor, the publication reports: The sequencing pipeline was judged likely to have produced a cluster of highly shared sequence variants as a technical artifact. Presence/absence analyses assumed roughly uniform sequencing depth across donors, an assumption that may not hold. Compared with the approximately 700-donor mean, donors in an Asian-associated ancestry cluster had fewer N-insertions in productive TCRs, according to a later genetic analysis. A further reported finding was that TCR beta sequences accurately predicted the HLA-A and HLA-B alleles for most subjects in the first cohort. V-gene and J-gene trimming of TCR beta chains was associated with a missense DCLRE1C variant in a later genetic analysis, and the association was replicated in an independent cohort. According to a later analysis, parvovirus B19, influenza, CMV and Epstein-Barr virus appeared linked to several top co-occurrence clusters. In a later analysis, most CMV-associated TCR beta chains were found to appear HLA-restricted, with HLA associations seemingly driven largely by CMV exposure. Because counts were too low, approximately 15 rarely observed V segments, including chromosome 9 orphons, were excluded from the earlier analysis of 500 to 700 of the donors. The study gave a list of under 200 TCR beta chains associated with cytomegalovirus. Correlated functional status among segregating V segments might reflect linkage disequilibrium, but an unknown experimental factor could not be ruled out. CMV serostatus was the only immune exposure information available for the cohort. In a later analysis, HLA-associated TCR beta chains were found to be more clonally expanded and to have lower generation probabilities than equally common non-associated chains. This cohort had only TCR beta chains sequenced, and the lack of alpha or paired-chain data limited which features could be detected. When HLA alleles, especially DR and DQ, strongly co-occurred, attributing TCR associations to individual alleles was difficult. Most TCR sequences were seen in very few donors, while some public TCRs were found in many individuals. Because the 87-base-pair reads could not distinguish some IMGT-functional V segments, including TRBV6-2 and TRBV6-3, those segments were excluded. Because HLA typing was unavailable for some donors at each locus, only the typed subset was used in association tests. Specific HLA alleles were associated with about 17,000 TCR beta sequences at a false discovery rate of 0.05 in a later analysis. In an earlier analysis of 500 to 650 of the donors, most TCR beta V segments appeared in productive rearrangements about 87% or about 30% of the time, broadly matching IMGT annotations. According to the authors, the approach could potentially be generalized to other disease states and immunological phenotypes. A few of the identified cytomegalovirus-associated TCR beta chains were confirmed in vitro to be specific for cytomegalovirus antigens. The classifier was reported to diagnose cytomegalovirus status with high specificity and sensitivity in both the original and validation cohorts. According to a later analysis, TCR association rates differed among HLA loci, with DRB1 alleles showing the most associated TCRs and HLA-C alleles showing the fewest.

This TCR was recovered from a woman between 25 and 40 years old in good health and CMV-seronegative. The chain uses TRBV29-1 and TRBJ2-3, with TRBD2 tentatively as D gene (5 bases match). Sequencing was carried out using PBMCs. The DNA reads TGCAGCGTTGGGGAGACGACCACAGATACGCAGTATTTT. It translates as CSVGETTTDTQYF.